This T cell receptor (beta chain) was profiled in a study of cytomegalovirus exposure and HLA in healthy donors. This PCR relied on a set of 60 Vbeta primers and 13 Jbeta primers. This table comes from immunoSEQ multiplex PCR, and its TCRdb copy is limited to in-frame clones, with some not included. The sample has fewer than 200,000 clones, roughly 77% seen once; the top ten hold 3.4%. With 0 bases clipped from V and 4 bases from J, the junction kept 4 bases outside the gene matches. The CDR3 runs 15 residues. Germline CDR1 reads MNHEY; CDR2 reads SVGAGI. The clonotype comes from a man aged 40-55 years in good health and CMV-seropositive. The V call is TRBV6-5, the J call TRBJ1-2; TRBD1 matches 8 bases. The sequencing input was PBMCs. The CDR3 loop is CASSYSDRAVYGYTF. The DNA for the CDR3 is TGTGCCAGCAGTTACTCGGACAGGGCGGTCTATGGCTACACCTTC.